The clone carrying this T cell receptor (beta chain) was seen more than once but under ten times. Additional DNA sequences in this sample encode the identical CDR3. The sample originates from a study of blood T cell repertoires in COVID-19. Study-wide background: Spain, Italy and the United States supplied samples that represented acute and convalescent COVID-19. T cells, B-cell-depleted T cells, or PBMCs supplied cDNA or gDNA.

V lost 3 bases and J 2 bases, leaving 7 bases between the germline ends. Germline V gene sequence: CDR1 LNHDA, CDR2 SQIVND (reference sequence). The CDR3 is made up of 13 amino acids. Per the original data handling: The authors estimated nucleated cell counts from reference gene primer amplification. Libraries were prepared by immunoSEQ multiplex PCR; TCRdb keeps only in-frame clonotypes and omits some of them. V and J calls and clone size are as listed in that table; D and trimming were resolved from the DNA. The sample holds more than 200,000 clones, around four fifths seen once. The chain is built from TRBV19 and TRBJ1-1; no firm D call. The sample was peripheral blood. The TCR was taken from a man between 60 and 75 years old with acute or convalescent COVID-19. As DNA, the CDR3 is TGTGCCAGTAGTATGGGCCTTAACACTGAAGCTTTCTTT. It translates to CASSMGLNTEAFF. Filled out from reference TRBV19 and TRBJ1-1, the complete variable domain reads DGGITQSPKYLFRKEGQNVTLSCEQNLNHDAMYWYRQDPGQGLRLIYYSQIVNDFQKGDIAEGYSVSREKKESFPLTVTSAQKNPTAFYLCASSMGLNTEAFFGQGTRLTVV.